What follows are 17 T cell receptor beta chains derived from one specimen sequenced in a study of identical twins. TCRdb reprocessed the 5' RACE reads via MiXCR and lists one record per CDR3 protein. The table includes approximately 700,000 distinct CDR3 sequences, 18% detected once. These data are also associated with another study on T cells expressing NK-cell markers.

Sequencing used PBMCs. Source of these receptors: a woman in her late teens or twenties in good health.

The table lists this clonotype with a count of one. The CDR3 loop is CASSFPGRTEAFF. CDR3 DNA sequence: TGTGCCAGCAGTTTTCCGGGGCGGACTGAAGCTTTCTTT. The V and J genes are TRBV27 and TRBJ1-1; D possibly corresponds to TRBD1 (5 bases). This CDR3 has 13 amino acids. Between the trimmed V and J ends, which lost 3 bases and 5 bases, there was a span of 10 bases. Germline V gene data show CDR1 as MNHEY and CDR2 as SMNVEV (reference sequence).

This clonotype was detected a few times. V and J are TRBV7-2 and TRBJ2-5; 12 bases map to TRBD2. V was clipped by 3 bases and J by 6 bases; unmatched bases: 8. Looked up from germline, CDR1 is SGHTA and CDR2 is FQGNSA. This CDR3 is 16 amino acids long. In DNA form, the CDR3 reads TGTGCCAGCAGCTTCGGAAGGACTAGCGGGGAAAAGACCCAGTACTTC. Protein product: CASSFGRTSGEKTQYF.

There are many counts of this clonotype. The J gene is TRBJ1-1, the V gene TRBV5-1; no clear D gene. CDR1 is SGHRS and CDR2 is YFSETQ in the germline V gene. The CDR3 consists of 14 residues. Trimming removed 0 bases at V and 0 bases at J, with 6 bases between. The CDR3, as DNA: TGCGCCAGCAGCTTGGGACACCTGAACACTGAAGCTTTCTTT. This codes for CASSLGHLNTEAFF.

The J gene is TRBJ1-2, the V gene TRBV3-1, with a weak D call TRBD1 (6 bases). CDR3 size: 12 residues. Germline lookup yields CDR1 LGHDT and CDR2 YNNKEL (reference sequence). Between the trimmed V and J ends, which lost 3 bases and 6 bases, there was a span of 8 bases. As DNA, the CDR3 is TGTGCCAGCAGCCATTACAGGGATGGCTACACCTTC. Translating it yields CASSHYRDGYTF.

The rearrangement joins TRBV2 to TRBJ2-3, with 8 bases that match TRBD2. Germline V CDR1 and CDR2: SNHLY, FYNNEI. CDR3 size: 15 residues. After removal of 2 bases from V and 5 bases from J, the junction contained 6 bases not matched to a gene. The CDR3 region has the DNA TGTGCCAGCAGTGAATTCGGGGGGGCCGTAGATACGCAGTATTTT. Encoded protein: CASSEFGGAVDTQYF.

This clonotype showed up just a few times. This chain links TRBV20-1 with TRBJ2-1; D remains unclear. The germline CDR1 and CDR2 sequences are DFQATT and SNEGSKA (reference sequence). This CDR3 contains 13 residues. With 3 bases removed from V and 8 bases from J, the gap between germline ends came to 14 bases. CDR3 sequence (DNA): TGCAGTGCTAGCGGTGGGGTATCCGATGAGCAGTTCTTC. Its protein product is CSASGGVSDEQFF.

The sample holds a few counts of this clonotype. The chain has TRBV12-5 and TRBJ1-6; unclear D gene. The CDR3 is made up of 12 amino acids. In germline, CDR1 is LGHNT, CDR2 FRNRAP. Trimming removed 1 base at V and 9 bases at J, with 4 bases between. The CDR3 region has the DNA TGTGCTAGTGGTTTGGGGACTTCACCCCTCCACTTT. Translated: CASGLGTSPLHF.

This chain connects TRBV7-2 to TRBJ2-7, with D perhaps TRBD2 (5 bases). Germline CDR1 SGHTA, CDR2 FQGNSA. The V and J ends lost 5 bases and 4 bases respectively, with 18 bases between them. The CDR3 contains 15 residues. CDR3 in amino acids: CASSPRGQDSYEQYF. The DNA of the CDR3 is TGTGCCAGCAGCCCCAGAGGGCAGGACTCGTACGAGCAGTACTTC.

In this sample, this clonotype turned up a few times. CDR3 region: CASSRRGQGSSEQFF. The CDR3 bases are TGTGCCAGCAGTCGCCGGGGACAGGGATCGTCTGAGCAGTTCTTC. The rearrangement links TRBV6-1 to TRBJ2-1, with 9 nucleotides matching TRBD1. Germline V gives CDR1 MNHNS, CDR2 SASEGT. This CDR3 comprises 15 residues. The trim removed 5 bases at V and 9 bases at J, leaving 11 bases unmatched.

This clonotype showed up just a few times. Here the CDR3 reads CASSLGLLSYEQYF. DNA of the CDR3: TGTGCCAGCAGTTTGGGGCTATTGTCCTACGAGCAGTACTTC. The rearrangement links TRBV12-3 or TRBV12-4 to TRBJ2-7; tentatively, D is TRBD1 (5 bases). With 3 bases removed from V and 1 base from J, the gap between germline ends came to 10 bases. The length of the CDR3 is 14 residues.

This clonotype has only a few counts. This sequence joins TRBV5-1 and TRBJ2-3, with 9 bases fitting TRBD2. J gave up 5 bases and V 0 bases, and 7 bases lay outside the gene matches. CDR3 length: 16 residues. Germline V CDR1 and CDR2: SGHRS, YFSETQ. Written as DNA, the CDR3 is TGCGCCAGCAGCTTGGGAAGTAGCGGGGGAGTAGATACGCAGTATTTT. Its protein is CASSLGSSGGVDTQYF.

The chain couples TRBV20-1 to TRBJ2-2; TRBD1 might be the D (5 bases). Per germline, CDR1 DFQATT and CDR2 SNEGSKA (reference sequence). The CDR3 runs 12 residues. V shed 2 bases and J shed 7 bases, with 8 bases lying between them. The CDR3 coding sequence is TGCAGTGCTAGAAATCAGGGCGGGGAGCTGTTTTTT. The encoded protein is CSARNQGGELFF.

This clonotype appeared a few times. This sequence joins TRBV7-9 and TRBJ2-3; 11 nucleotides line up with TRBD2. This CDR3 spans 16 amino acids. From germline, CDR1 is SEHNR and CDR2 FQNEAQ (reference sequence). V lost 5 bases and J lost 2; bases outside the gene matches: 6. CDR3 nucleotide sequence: TGTGCCAGCAGCCCCCCGACTAGCGGGATCACAGATACGCAGTATTTT. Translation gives CASSPPTSGITDTQYF.

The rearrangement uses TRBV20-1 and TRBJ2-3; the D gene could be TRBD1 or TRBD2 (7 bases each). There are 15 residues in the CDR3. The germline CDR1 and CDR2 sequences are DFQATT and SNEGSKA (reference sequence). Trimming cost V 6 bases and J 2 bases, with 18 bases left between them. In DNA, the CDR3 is TGCAGTGCGGTCTCAGGGGGGGCGCTCACAGATACGCAGTATTTT. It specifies CSAVSGGALTDTQYF.

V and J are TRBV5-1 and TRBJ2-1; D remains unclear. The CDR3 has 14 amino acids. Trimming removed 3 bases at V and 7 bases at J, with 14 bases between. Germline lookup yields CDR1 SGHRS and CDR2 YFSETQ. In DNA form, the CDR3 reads TGCGCCAGCAGCTGGAGCAACCCTCGGAATGAGCAGTTCTTC. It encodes CASSWSNPRNEQFF.

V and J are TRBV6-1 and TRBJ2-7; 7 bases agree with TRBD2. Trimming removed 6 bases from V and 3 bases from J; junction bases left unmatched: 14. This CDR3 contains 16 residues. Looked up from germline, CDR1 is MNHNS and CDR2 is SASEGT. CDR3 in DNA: TGTGCCAGCAGCCTCCATGGCGGGAGAGGGTACTACGAGCAGTACTTC. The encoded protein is CASSLHGGRGYYEQYF.

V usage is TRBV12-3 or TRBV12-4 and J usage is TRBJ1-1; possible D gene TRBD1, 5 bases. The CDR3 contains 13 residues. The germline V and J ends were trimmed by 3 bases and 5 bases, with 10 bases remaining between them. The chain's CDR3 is CASSFLGLTEAFF. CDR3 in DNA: TGTGCCAGCAGTTTTCTGGGACTAACTGAAGCTTTCTTT.